This T cell receptor beta chain is from a study of shared clonotypes between healthy human individuals. Study-level background: Samples came from two female and a few male donors aged 18 to 49.

Some clones are missing from TCRdb's copy, which holds only in-frame ones; the method was immunoSEQ multiplex PCR. The repertoire holds over 750,000 clones, with approximately 97% as singletons. Per germline, CDR1 SGHNT and CDR2 YENEEA. J lost 3 bases, V lost 6 bases, and 6 bases had no gene match. The CDR3 length is 16 residues. Terminally differentiated effector memory CD45RA+ cells were left out of the naive CD8 fraction, which was CD45RO-negative and positively selected for CCR7. The chain links TRBV11-3 to TRBJ2-3; 13 bases are a match to TRBD2. The sequence was obtained from a man aged 25-45 years in good health. Sequencing was carried out using naive CD8+ T cells sorted from blood. The DNA of the CDR3 is TGTGCCAGCAGTACACTAGCGGGAGGGAGTACAGATACGCAGTATTTT. It encodes CASSTLAGGSTDTQYF.